The clone carrying this T cell receptor beta chain was observed a handful of times. Antigen: not known. Looked up from germline, CDR1 is KGHSH and CDR2 is LQKENI. Trimming left V 2 bases short and J 4 bases short, with 12 bases between. The CDR3 has 15 residues. This entry comes from a study of T cell repertoires in cytomegalovirus infection. Turning to the study itself: CMV infection together with matching HLA type was indicated by public TCR beta signatures. Study outcomes and limitations: Individuals carrying CMV plus the relevant HLA were identified by cumulative frequency of public TCR beta families. The study found HLA-C-restricted CMV-specific TCR beta clonotypes dominating the ex vivo response.

TCRdb re-called the reads through MiXCR, storing one row per CDR3 protein. This table has 310,000 or so distinct CDR3 sequences, around a sixth appearing once. Material for sequencing was PBMCs. The TCR comes from a human donor in good health (CMV status not recorded). Some clones in this sample may be carry-over from other donors' samples. The chain couples TRBV18 to TRBJ2-1; tentatively, D is TRBD2 (6 bases). CDR3 region: CASSPVTRAYNEQFF. DNA for the CDR3: TGTGCCAGCTCACCAGTGACTAGGGCGTACAATGAGCAGTTCTTC.